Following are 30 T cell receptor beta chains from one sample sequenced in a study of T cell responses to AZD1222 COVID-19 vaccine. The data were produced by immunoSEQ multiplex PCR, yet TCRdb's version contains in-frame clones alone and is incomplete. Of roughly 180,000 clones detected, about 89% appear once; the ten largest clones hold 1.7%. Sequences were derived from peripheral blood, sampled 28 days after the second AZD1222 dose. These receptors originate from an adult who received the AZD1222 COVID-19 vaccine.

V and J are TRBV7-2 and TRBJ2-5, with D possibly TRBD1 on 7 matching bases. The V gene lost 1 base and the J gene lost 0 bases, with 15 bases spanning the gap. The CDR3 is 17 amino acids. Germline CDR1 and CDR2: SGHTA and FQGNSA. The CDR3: CASSLGRDRHYQETQYF. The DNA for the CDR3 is TGTGCCAGCAGCTTAGGGAGGGACAGACACTACCAAGAGACCCAGTACTTC.

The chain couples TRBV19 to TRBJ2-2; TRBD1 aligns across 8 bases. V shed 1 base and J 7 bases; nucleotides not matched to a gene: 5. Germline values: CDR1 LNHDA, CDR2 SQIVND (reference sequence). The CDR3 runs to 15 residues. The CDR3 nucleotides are TGTGCCAGTAGTATAGCTCAGGGGGCAAGCGGGGAGCTGTTTTTT. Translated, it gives CASSIAQGASGELFF.

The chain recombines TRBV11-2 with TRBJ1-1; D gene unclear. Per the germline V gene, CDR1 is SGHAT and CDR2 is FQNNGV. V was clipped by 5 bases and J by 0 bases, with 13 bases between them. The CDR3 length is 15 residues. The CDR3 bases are TGTGCCAGCAGCCCTCTAGGAGGCCTGAACACTGAAGCTTTCTTT. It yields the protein CASSPLGGLNTEAFF.

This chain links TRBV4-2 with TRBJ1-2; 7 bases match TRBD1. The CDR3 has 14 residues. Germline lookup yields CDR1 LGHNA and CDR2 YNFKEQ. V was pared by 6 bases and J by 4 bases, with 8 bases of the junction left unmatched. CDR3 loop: CASRPQGVSYGYTF. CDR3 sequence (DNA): TGTGCCAGCAGACCTCAGGGGGTTAGCTATGGCTACACCTTC.

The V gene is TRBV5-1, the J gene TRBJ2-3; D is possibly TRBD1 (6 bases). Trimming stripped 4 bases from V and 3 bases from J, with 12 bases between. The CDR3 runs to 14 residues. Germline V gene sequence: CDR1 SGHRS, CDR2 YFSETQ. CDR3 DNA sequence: TGCGCCAGCAGCGTCAGGGGCCGTACAGATACGCAGTATTTT. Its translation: CASSVRGRTDTQYF.

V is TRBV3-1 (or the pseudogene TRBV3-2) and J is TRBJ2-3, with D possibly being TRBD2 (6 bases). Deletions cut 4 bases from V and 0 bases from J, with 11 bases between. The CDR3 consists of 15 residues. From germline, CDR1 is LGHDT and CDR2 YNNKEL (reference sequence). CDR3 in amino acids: CASSLAGSSTDTQYF. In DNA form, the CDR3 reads TGTGCCAGCAGCCTGGCGGGGTCTAGCACAGATACGCAGTATTTT.

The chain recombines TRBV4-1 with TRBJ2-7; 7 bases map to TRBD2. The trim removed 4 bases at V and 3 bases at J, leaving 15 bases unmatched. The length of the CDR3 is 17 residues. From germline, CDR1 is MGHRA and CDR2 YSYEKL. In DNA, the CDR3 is TGCGCCAGCAGCCTGCAAGGGCGGGAGAAGGGGCACTACGAGCAGTACTTC. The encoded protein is CASSLQGREKGHYEQYF.

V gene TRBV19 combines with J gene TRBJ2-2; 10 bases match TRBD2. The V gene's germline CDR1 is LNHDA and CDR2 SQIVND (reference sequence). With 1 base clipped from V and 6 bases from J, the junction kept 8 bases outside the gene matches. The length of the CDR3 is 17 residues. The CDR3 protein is CASSIAPAGGIAGELFF. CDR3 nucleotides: TGTGCCAGTAGTATAGCCCCAGCGGGAGGGATTGCCGGGGAGCTGTTTTTT.

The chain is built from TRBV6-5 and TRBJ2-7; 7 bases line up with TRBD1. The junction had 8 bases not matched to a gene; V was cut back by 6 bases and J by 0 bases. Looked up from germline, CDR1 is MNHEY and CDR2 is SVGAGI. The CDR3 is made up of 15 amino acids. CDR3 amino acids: CASRRTGDISYEQYF. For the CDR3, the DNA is TGTGCCAGCAGACGGACAGGCGACATCTCCTACGAGCAGTACTTC.

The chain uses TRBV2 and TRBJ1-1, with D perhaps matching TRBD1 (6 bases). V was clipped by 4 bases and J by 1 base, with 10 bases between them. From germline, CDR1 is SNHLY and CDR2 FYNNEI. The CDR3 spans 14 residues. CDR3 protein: CASSVQGGNTEAFF. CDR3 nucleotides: TGTGCCAGCAGTGTACAGGGAGGGAACACTGAAGCTTTCTTT.

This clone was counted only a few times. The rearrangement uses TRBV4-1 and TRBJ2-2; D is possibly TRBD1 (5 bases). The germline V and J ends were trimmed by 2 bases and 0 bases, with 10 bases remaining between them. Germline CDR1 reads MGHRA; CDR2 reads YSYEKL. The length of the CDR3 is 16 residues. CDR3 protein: CASSQRPGPNTGELFF. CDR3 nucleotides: TGCGCCAGCAGCCAACGTCCAGGGCCGAACACCGGGGAGCTGTTTTTT.

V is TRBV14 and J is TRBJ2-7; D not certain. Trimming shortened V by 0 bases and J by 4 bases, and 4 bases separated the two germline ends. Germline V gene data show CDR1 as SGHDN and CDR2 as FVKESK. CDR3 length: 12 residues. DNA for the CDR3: TGTGCCAGCAGCCAAGATGGTTACGAGCAGTACTTC. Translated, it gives CASSQDGYEQYF.

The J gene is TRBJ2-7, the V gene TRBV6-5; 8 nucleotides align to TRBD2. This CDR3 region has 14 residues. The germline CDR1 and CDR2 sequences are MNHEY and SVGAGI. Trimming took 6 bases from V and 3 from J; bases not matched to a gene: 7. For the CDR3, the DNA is TGTGCCAGCAGCCTCGGGGCGGGGGGCTACGAGCAGTACTTC. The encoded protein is CASSLGAGGYEQYF.

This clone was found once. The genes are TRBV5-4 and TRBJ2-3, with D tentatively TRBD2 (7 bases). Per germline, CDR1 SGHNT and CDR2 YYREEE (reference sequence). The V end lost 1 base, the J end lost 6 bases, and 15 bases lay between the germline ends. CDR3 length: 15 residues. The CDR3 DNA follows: TGTGCCAGCAGCTTGTACCGGGGGGCCGGGGATACGCAGTATTTT. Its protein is CASSLYRGAGDTQYF.

This chain's CDR3 is CASSEGWGRANEQFF. CDR3 sequence (DNA): TGTGCCAGCAGTGAAGGATGGGGCAGGGCCAATGAGCAGTTCTTC. The chain recombines TRBV2 with TRBJ2-1; TRBD1 might be the D (5 bases). Germline values: CDR1 SNHLY, CDR2 FYNNEI. V was shortened by 1 base and J by 6 bases, with 13 bases between the two germline ends. This CDR3 contains 15 residues.

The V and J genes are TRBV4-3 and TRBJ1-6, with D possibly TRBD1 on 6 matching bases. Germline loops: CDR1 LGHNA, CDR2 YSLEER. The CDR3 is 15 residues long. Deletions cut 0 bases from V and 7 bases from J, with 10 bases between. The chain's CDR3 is CASSQEGGRNSPLHF. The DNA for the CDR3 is TGCGCCAGCAGCCAAGAGGGGGGGCGAAATTCACCCCTCCACTTT.

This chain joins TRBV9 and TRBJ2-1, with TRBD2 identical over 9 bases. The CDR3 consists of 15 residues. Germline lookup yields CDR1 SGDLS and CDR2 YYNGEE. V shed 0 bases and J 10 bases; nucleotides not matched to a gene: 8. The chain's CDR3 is CASSVGGGRAGEQFF. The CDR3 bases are TGTGCCAGCAGCGTAGGGGGCGGGAGGGCCGGAGAGCAGTTCTTC.

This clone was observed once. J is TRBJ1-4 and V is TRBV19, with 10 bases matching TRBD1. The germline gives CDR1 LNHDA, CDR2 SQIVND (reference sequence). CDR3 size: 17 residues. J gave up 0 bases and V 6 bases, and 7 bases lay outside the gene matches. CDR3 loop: CASSSRDRGATNEKLFF. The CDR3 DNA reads TGTGCCAGTAGCTCGCGGGACAGGGGTGCAACTAATGAAAAACTGTTTTTT.

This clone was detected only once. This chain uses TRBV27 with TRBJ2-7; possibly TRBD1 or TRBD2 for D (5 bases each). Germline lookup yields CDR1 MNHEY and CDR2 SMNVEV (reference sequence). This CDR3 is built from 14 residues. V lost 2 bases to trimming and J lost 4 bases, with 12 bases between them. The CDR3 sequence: CASSLDGTEYEQYF. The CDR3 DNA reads TGTGCCAGCAGTTTAGACGGGACGGAATACGAGCAGTACTTC.

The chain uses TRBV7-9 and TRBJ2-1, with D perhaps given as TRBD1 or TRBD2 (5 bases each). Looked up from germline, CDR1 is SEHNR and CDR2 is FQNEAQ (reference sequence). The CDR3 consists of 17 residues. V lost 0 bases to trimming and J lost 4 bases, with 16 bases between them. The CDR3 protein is CASSLAVGDPQYNEQFF. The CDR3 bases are TGTGCCAGCAGCTTAGCGGTGGGGGACCCCCAATACAATGAGCAGTTCTTC. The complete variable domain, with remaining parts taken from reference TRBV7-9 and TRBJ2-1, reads DTGVSQNPRHKITKRGQNVTFRCDPISEHNRLYWYRQTLGQGPEFLTYFQNEAQLEKSRLLSDRFSAERPKGSFSTLEIQRTEQGDSAMYLCASSLAVGDPQYNEQFFGPGTRLTVL.

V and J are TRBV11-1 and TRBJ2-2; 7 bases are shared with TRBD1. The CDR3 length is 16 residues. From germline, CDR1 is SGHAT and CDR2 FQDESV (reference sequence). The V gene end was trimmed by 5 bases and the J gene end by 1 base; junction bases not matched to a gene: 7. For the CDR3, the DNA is TGTGCCAGCAGCCCACGGACAGGCGGGAACACCGGGGAGCTGTTTTTT. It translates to CASSPRTGGNTGELFF.

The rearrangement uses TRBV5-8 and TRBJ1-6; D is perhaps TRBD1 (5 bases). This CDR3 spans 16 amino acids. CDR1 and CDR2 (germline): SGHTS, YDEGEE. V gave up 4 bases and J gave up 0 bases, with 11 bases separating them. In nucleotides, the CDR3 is TGTGCCAGCAGCCGACGGGGGAGCTCCTATAATTCACCCCTCCACTTT. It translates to CASSRRGSSYNSPLHF.

The CDR3 spells CASSPMEHNEQFF. The CDR3, as DNA: TGTGCCAGCTCACCTATGGAGCACAATGAGCAGTTCTTC. The chain carries TRBV18 and TRBJ2-1, with no clear D. Germline CDR1 reads KGHSH; CDR2 reads LQKENI. The germline V and J ends were trimmed by 3 bases and 5 bases, with 8 bases remaining between them. This CDR3 is built from 13 residues.

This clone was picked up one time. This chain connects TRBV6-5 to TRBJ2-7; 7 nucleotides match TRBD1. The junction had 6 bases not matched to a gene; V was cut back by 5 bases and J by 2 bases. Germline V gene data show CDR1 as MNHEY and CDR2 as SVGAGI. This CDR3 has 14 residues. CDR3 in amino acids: CASSSRDSPYEQYF. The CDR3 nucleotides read TGTGCCAGCAGTAGCCGGGACAGCCCCTACGAGCAGTACTTC.

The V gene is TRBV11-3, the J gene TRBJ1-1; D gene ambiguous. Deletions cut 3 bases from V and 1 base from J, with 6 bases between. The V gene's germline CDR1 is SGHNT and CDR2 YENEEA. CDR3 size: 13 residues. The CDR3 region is CASSFGRNTEAFF. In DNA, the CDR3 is TGTGCCAGCAGCTTTGGCAGGAACACTGAAGCTTTCTTT.

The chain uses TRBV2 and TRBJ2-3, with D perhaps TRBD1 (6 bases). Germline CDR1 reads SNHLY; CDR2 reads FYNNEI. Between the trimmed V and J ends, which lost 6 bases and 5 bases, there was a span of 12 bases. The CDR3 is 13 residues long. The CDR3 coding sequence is TGTGCCAGCAGGTGGCAGGGGATAGATACGCAGTATTTT. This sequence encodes CASRWQGIDTQYF.

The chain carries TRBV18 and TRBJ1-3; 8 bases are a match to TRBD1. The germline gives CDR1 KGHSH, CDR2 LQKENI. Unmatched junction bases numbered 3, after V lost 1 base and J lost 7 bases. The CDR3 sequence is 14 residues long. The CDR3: CASSPRGQANTIYF. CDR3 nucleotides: TGTGCCAGCTCACCACGGGGACAGGCGAACACCATATATTTT.

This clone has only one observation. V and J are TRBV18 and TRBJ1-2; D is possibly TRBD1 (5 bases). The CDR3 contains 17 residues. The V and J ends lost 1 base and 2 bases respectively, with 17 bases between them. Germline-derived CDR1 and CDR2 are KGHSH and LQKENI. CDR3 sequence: CASSPQGRGVANYGYTF. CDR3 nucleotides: TGTGCCAGCTCACCACAGGGCCGAGGGGTTGCGAACTATGGCTACACCTTC.

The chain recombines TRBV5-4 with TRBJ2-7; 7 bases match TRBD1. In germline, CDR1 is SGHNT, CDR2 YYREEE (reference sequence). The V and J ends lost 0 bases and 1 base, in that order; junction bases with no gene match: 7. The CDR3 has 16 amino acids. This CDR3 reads CASSLGQGVPSYEQYF. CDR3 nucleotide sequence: TGTGCCAGCAGCTTGGGGCAGGGGGTACCATCCTACGAGCAGTACTTC.

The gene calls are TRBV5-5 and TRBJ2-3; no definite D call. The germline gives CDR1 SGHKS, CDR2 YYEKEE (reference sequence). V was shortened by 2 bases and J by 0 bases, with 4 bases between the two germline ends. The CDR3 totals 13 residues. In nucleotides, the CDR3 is TGTGCCAGCAGCTTACCGAGCACAGATACGCAGTATTTT. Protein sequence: CASSLPSTDTQYF.